This TCR beta chain was identified in a study of T cell repertoires in cytomegalovirus infection. TCRdb re-derived calls from the reads in MiXCR, one entry per CDR3 protein. The profile shows about 530,000 distinct CDR3 sequences, around 27% of them singletons. V was trimmed by 1 base and J by 9 bases, leaving 19 bases between them. Germline CDR1 is GTSNPN and CDR2 is SVGIG (reference sequence). This CDR3 contains 15 residues. The receptor's source is a human donor in good health (CMV status not recorded). Some clones in this sample may be carry-over from other donors' samples. J is TRBJ2-1 and V is TRBV30; no clear D. The material sequenced was PBMCs. The CDR3 region has the DNA TGTGCCTGGAGTGGTCGAACTCACGGCGGCGGTGAGCAGTTCTTC. Translating gives CAWSGRTHGGGEQFF.